The 22 T cell receptor beta chains reported below all come from one sample, sequenced in a study of cytomegalovirus exposure and HLA in healthy donors (dated by TCRdb to about 2017). The method behind the library was the immunoSEQ multiplex PCR assay. For the multiplex PCR, a mixture combining 60 forward primers for TCR Vbeta segments and 13 reverse primers for TCR Jbeta segments was used. TCRdb re-hosts the immuneACCESS table, in-frame sequences only. Its copies lack some clones; in the studies checked, an unresolved V gene accounts for under half of them, and the cause for the rest is not known. The data table for this sample lists over 90,000 clones. Approximately 3.7% of the sample belongs to the ten largest clones. The sequencing sample was made of PBMCs. Receptors were obtained from a man between 40 and 49 years old in good health and CMV-seronegative.

This chain links TRBV5-4 with TRBJ2-7, with 11 bases fitting TRBD2. The CDR3 loop spans 15 amino acids. Trimming at V came to 4 bases and at J to 4 bases, leaving 7 bases not matched to a gene. Germline CDR1 is SGHNT and CDR2 is YYREEE (reference sequence). The CDR3 protein is CASSPLAGGRYEQYF. CDR3 bases: TGTGCCAGCAGCCCCCTAGCGGGGGGTAGGTACGAGCAGTACTTC.

The V and J genes are TRBV9 and TRBJ2-1, with 8 nucleotides matching TRBD2. V shed 4 bases, J shed 7 bases, and the junction held 7 bases outside the gene matches. This CDR3 contains 14 residues. Germline-derived CDR1 and CDR2 are SGDLS and YYNGEE. The CDR3 nucleotides read TGTGCCAGCAGCACTAGCGGCGGGGGAAATGAGCAGTTCTTC. Protein product: CASSTSGGGNEQFF.

The CDR3 DNA sequence: TGTGCCACCAGCACCCGACAGGGAAGGTCCTACGAGCAGTACTTC. Translation: CATSTRQGRSYEQYF. The chain recombines TRBV15 with TRBJ2-7; 7 bases map to TRBD1. This CDR3 comprises 15 residues. Germline V gene sequence: CDR1 LNHNV, CDR2 YYDKDF (reference sequence). The V segment lost 4 bases and the J segment 1 base; nucleotides outside the gene matches: 7.

The chain uses TRBV15 and TRBJ1-5, with D possibly matching TRBD1 (6 bases). The CDR3 consists of 13 residues. V lost 5 bases, J lost 7 bases, and 12 bases lay in between. Per germline, CDR1 LNHNV and CDR2 YYDKDF (reference sequence). CDR3 sequence: CATSPGARQPQHF. CDR3 nucleotide sequence: TGTGCCACCAGCCCAGGGGCACGCCAGCCCCAGCATTTT.

The chain is built from TRBV7-2 and TRBJ2-3; maybe TRBD2 (5 bases). This CDR3 has 14 amino acids. Trimming removed 4 bases from V and 3 bases from J, with 11 bases in between. Germline V CDR1 and CDR2: SGHTA, FQGNSA. The CDR3 sequence: CASSSGLTTDTQYF. The CDR3 bases are TGTGCCAGCAGCTCCGGACTTACGACAGATACGCAGTATTTT.

The J gene is TRBJ2-1, the V gene TRBV29-1; 8 nucleotides agree with TRBD1. The J segment lost 6 bases and the V segment lost 5 bases, leaving 3 bases of the junction unmatched. Germline loops: CDR1 SQVTM, CDR2 ANQGSEA. The CDR3 is 12 residues long. CDR3 amino acids: CSVSGTGNEQFF. CDR3 nucleotides: TGCAGCGTTTCCGGGACAGGCAATGAGCAGTTCTTC.

In DNA form, the CDR3 reads TGCAGCGTTGAAGGAGTCAGGGGGCACCCCAATGAGCAGTTCTTC. Translating gives CSVEGVRGHPNEQFF. The chain recombines TRBV29-1 with TRBJ2-1; 8 bases fit TRBD1. CDR1 and CDR2 (germline): SQVTM, ANQGSEA. The CDR3 contains 15 residues. After removal of 1 base from V and 6 bases from J, the junction contained 8 bases not matched to a gene.

This chain connects TRBV4-3 to TRBJ1-6; D is unclear. The V end was cut by 0 bases, the J end by 7 bases, with 13 bases between. Looked up from germline, CDR1 is LGHNA and CDR2 is YSLEER. The CDR3 has 16 amino acids. CDR3 loop: CASSQDGRGRNSPLHF. The CDR3 coding sequence is TGCGCCAGCAGCCAAGATGGGAGAGGTCGGAATTCACCCCTCCACTTT.

This chain links TRBV5-6 with TRBJ2-5, with 10 bases lining up with TRBD1. The V segment lost 0 bases and the J segment 5 bases; nucleotides outside the gene matches: 4. Germline V gene lookup returns CDR1 SGHDT and CDR2 YYEEEE. The CDR3 consists of 15 residues. CDR3 nucleotides: TGTGCCAGCAGCTTGGGGACAGGGGGTGTGGAGACCCAGTACTTC. Protein: CASSLGTGGVETQYF.

The V gene is TRBV30, the J gene TRBJ1-1; 7 nucleotides align to TRBD1. Looked up from germline, CDR1 is GTSNPN and CDR2 is SVGIG (reference sequence). Losses at the gene ends were 5 bases for V and 2 bases for J; bases not matched to a gene: 5. The CDR3 totals 13 residues. The DNA for the CDR3 is TGTGCCTGGGAGACAGGGTCAAACACTGAAGCTTTCTTT. Amino acids: CAWETGSNTEAFF. The variable domain in full, with the rest retrieved from reference TRBV30 and TRBJ1-1, is SQTIHQWPATLVQPVGSPLSLECTVEGTSNPNLYWYRQAAGRGLQLLFYSVGIGQISSEVPQNLSASRPQDRQFILSSKKLLLSDSGFYLCAWETGSNTEAFFGQGTRLTVV.

The chain combines TRBV4-1 with TRBJ2-1, with TRBD2 matching over 8 bases. The germline gives CDR1 MGHRA, CDR2 YSYEKL. Trimming removed 2 bases from V and 6 bases from J; junction bases left unmatched: 9. The CDR3 runs to 16 residues. DNA of the CDR3: TGCGCCAGCAGCCAACCAGCGGGAGTAGGGGTCAATGAGCAGTTCTTC. Encoded protein: CASSQPAGVGVNEQFF.

The gene calls are TRBV28 and TRBJ2-1; 7 bases align to TRBD2. The CDR3 extends over 14 amino acids. Germline V gives CDR1 MDHEN, CDR2 SYDVKM. The V and J ends lost 10 bases and 8 bases, in that order; junction bases with no gene match: 14. CDR3 sequence reads: CATKGLAAVHEQFF. Written as DNA, the CDR3 is TGTGCCACCAAAGGGCTAGCGGCCGTCCATGAGCAGTTCTTC.

A word on this clone: At one of its ends the junction is not consistent with the germline gene, which may arise from a read error. The chain links TRBV7-9 to TRBJ2-2, with D possibly being TRBD2 (6 bases). CDR1 and CDR2 from the germline V gene are SEHNR and FQNEAQ (reference sequence). The CDR3 totals 12 residues. The CDR3: CGRGKDTGELFF. For the CDR3, the DNA is TGCGGTCGCGGGAAGGACACCGGGGAGCTGTTTTTT.

DNA of the CDR3: TGTGCCAGCAGCTTGGCCGGGTCCAAAAACTACGAGCAGTACTTC. Translated, it gives CASSLAGSKNYEQYF. The V call is TRBV11-2, the J call TRBJ2-7; D gene uncertain. With 3 bases removed from V and 3 bases from J, the gap between germline ends came to 15 bases. The CDR3 loop spans 15 amino acids. Looked up from germline, CDR1 is SGHAT and CDR2 is FQNNGV.

V usage is TRBV4-3 and J usage is TRBJ2-7, with 7 bases aligning to TRBD1. Germline trimming cut 0 bases from V and 6 bases from J; bases unmatched to any gene: 2. This CDR3 has 13 amino acids. Germline CDR1 is LGHNA and CDR2 is YSLEER. CDR3 DNA sequence: TGCGCCAGCAGCCAAGAGACAGGGTTCGAGCAGTACTTC. It codes for CASSQETGFEQYF.

The chain recombines TRBV2 with TRBJ1-5; no definite D call. Germline CDR1 is SNHLY and CDR2 is FYNNEI. The CDR3 covers 13 residues. V dropped 3 bases and J dropped 7 bases, with 10 bases sitting between them. DNA for the CDR3: TGTGCCAGCAGTGAGGGCATGTCCCAGCCCCAGCATTTT. Its protein product is CASSEGMSQPQHF.

The chain is built from TRBV19 and TRBJ1-1, with TRBD1 as a possible D gene (5 bases). This CDR3 comprises 13 residues. Between the trimmed V and J ends, which lost 5 bases and 0 bases, there was a span of 7 bases. Germline V gives CDR1 LNHDA, CDR2 SQIVND (reference sequence). The chain's CDR3 is CASSDRMNTEAFF. The CDR3 nucleotides read TGTGCCAGTAGTGACAGAATGAACACTGAAGCTTTCTTT.

The CDR3 bases are TGCGCCAGCAGCGCGGCGGGACAGTATAATTCACCCCTCCACTTT. Translation gives CASSAAGQYNSPLHF. The chain couples TRBV4-1 to TRBJ1-6; 7 nucleotides agree with TRBD1. Germline lookup yields CDR1 MGHRA and CDR2 YSYEKL. Trimming at V came to 5 bases and at J to 4 bases, leaving 5 bases not matched to a gene. This CDR3 comprises 15 residues.

The chain joins TRBV4-2 to TRBJ1-3; D is undetermined. Germline V gene data show CDR1 as LGHNA and CDR2 as YNFKEQ. V dropped 0 bases and J dropped 7 bases, with 10 bases sitting between them. The CDR3 runs to 14 residues. The CDR3 nucleotides read TGTGCCAGCAGCCAAGATCACGGGAGGAACACCATATATTTT. Its protein product is CASSQDHGRNTIYF.

The chain links TRBV7-8 to TRBJ2-2; 15 bases agree with TRBD2. Per the germline V gene, CDR1 is SGHVS and CDR2 is FQNEAQ. There are 20 residues in the CDR3. The J segment lost 4 bases and the V segment lost 3 bases, leaving 12 bases of the junction unmatched. In DNA form, the CDR3 reads TGTGCCAGCAGCTTCAAACCGGGACTAGCGGGAGGACTTGGCACCGGGGAGCTGTTTTTT. Its protein is CASSFKPGLAGGLGTGELFF.

This chain links TRBV14 with TRBJ1-1; TRBD1 agrees at 8 bases. The CDR3 spans 15 residues. CDR1 SGHDN and CDR2 FVKESK come from the germline V gene. With V trimmed by 3 bases and J by 4 bases, 7 bases remained unmatched. CDR3 DNA sequence: TGTGCCAGCAGCCAGAGGACAGGGTTCAGCACTGAAGCTTTCTTT. The encoded protein is CASSQRTGFSTEAFF.

The CDR3 DNA reads TGCGCCAGCAGTGATGGGGGGGACATCTCCTACGAGCAGTACTTC. It codes for CASSDGGDISYEQYF. The gene calls are TRBV10-1 and TRBJ2-7; weak D call: TRBD2 (7 bases). Trimming took off 3 bases at V and 0 bases at J, with 12 bases between the two ends. Germline V lookup: CDR1 WNHNN, CDR2 SYGVQD (reference sequence). The CDR3 contains 15 residues.